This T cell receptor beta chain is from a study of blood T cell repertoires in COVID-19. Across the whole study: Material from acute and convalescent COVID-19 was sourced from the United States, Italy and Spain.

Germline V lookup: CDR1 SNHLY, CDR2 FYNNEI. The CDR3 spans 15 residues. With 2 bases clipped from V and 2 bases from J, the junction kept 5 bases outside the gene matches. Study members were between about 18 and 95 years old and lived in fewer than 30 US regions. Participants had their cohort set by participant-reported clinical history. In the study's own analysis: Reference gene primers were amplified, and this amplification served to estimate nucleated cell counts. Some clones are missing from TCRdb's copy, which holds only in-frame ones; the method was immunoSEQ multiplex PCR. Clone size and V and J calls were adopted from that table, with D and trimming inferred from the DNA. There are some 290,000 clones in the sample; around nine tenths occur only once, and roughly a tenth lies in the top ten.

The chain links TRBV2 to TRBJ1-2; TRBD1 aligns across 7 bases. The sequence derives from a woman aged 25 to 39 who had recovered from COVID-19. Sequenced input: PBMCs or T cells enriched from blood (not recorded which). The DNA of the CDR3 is TGTGCCAGCAGTGAACAAGGGGGCTCGAACTATGGCTACACCTTC. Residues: CASSEQGGSNYGYTF.